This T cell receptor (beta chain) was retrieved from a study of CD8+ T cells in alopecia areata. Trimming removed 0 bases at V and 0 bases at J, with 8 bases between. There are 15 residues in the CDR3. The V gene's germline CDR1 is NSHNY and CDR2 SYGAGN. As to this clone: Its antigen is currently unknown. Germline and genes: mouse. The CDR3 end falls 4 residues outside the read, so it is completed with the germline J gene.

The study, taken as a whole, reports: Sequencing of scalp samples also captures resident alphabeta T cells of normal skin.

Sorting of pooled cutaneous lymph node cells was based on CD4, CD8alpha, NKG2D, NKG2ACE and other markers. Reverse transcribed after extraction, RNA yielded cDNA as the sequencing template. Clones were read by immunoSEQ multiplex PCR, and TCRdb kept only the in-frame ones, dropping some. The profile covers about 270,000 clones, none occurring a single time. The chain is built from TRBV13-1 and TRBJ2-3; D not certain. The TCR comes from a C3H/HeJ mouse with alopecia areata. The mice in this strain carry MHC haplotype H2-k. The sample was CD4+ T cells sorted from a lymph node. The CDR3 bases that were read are TGTGCCAGCAGTGATGCGACAACTAGTGCAGAA. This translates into CASSDATTSAE. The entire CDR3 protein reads CASSDATTSAETLYF.